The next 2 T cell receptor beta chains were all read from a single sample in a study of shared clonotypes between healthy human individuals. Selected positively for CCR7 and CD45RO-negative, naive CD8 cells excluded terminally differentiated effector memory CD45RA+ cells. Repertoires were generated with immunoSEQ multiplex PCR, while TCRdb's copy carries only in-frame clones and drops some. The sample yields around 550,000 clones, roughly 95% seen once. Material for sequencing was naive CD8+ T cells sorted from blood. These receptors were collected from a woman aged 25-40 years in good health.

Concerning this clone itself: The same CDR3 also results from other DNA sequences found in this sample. DNA of the CDR3: TGTGCCAGCAGTTTAGACAGCACCTACGAGCAGTACTTC. Protein product: CASSLDSTYEQYF. The V and J genes are TRBV27 and TRBJ2-7, with D perhaps matching TRBD1 (5 bases). The germline V gene has CDR1 MNHEY and CDR2 SMNVEV (reference sequence). The CDR3 is made up of 13 amino acids. V was pared by 2 bases and J by 2 bases, with 7 bases between.

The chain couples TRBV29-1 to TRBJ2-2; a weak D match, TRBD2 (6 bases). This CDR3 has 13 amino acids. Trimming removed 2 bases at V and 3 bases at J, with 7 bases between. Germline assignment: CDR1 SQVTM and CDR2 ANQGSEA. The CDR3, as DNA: TGCAGCGTTGAACGGGACTACACCGGGGAGCTGTTTTTT. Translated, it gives CSVERDYTGELFF.